Reported below is one TCR beta chain. Its antigen remains unidentified. No qualities accompany the bases; no much larger clone lies one base away. Genomic DNA was isolated from the sorted cells so that the TCRbeta CDR3 region could be sequenced. The immunoSEQ Assay was used to sequence the TCRbeta CDR3 regions. Sourced from immuneACCESS, this table was stored by TCRdb with only in-frame sequences that have V and J called. A share of the clones is absent; for the studies checked, an unresolved V gene accounts for under half, and the remainder has no known explanation. In this sample the table shows about 89,000 clones, roughly 88% of which occur a single time. The ten largest account for more than 0.25% of the sample. CDR1 and CDR2 (LNHDA, SQIVND) derive from the germline V gene (reference sequence). V is reduced by 5 bases and J by 4 bases, leaving a spacing of 14 bases between them. The CDR3 sequence holds 15 residues, the cysteine and phenylalanine included. The only DNA kept is the CDR3, 45 bases in frame from the first base.

The data are from a study of OX40 agonist ivuxolimab in advanced cancers. Context from the whole study: Ivuxolimab, which targeted the costimulatory receptor OX40 (CD134), was an agonistic, fully human IgG2 monoclonal antibody. Intravenous ivuxolimab was administered to patients every 2 weeks at six dose levels: 0.01, 0.1, 0.3, 1.5, 3 and 10 mg/kg. Among the roughly 52 dose-escalation patients, about 19 had hepatocellular carcinoma, roughly 15 melanoma, 9 renal cell carcinoma and 9 head and neck cancer. The dose-escalation cohort was approximately 83% male with a mean age of approximately 60 years, ranging from roughly 23 to 79. Prior anti-PD-1, anti-PD-L1 or anti-CTLA-4 therapy was permitted, and 35% to 40% of dose-escalation patients had received checkpoint inhibitors. Partial responses occurred in three dose-escalation patients: two with cutaneous melanoma and one with hepatocellular carcinoma. The point of sequencing TCRbeta in the periphery was to test whether ivuxolimab changed TCR sequence diversity and drove clonal T-cell expansion. The paper reports the monotherapy dose-escalation portion (N of about 47 patients) of the phase I ivuxolimab trial. The research as a whole found: After ivuxolimab, more expanded clones were found on average in CD8+ T cells than in CD4+ T cells. At doses from 0.1 to 3.0 mg/kg, clonal expansion was seen in both CD4+ and CD8+ blood T cells between baseline and week 6. In the 0.1-3.0 mg/kg groups, partial responders had among the lowest normalized peripheral clonal expansion, particularly in CD8+ T cells. Antigen specificity was not determined for the clonally expanded peripheral T cells. Low levels of normalized T-cell clonal expansion were also seen in some patients who did not respond.

The trial excluded patients who had a history of autoimmune disease or were on systemic immunosuppression. Peripheral blood for TCR sequencing was collected from all dose cohorts at baseline, on cycle 4 day 1, and on cycle 7 day 1. Samples came from an open-label, multicenter, first-in-human phase I dose-escalation trial of ivuxolimab. Adults with locally advanced or metastatic melanoma, renal cell carcinoma, hepatocellular carcinoma or head and neck squamous cell carcinoma were enrolled in the trial. Before TCR sequencing, CD4+ T cells and CD8+ T cells from peripheral blood were sorted into separate populations.

Recombination joined TRBV19 with TRBJ2-2; no confident D gene assignment can be made. The starting material was CD4+ or CD8+ T cells sorted from blood, obtained in a trial of the OX40 agonist ivuxolimab. This sequence originates from an adult with an advanced solid tumor such as melanoma, head and neck, liver or kidney cancer. The DNA is TGTGCCAGTAGTGGCAGATCCTCGGGCACCGGGGAGCTGTTTTTT. It is translated as CASSGRSSGTGELFF.